The 18 T cell receptor beta chains reported below all come from one sample, sequenced in a study of T cells in Graves' hyperthyroidism and ophthalmopathy. Amplification targeted TCR beta CDR3 regions from RNA transcripts. The study used the HTBI primer set for a first-round RT-PCR of the TCR CDR3. MiXCR, applied by TCRdb to the multiplex PCR reads, yields one record per CDR3 protein. The table includes 750,000 to 900,000 distinct CDR3 sequences, more than 30% detected once. The material sequenced was blood. Receptors originate from a man aged 18 to 30 with Graves' hyperthyroidism.

This chain uses TRBV5-4 with TRBJ2-5; 9 bases agree with TRBD1. V gave up 1 base and J gave up 6 bases; unmatched junction bases: 7. The CDR3 is made up of 15 amino acids. Germline loops: CDR1 SGHNT, CDR2 YYREEE (reference sequence). In DNA form, the CDR3 reads TGTGCCAGCAGCTTGTTTTCCGGGACAGGGCAGACCCAGTACTTC. The encoded protein is CASSLFSGTGQTQYF.

The chain links TRBV29-1 to TRBJ2-5, with a possible D match to TRBD1 (5 bases). The germline gives CDR1 SQVTM, CDR2 ANQGSEA. V shed 2 bases and J shed 2 bases, with 21 bases lying between them. This CDR3 has 17 residues. CDR3 sequence: CSVESLVGAVGQETQYF. The DNA for the CDR3 is TGCAGCGTTGAAAGTCTTGTAGGGGCCGTAGGGCAAGAGACCCAGTACTTC.

This clonotype was picked up a small number of times. The V gene is TRBV4-1, the J gene TRBJ2-7; TRBD1 matches at 10 bases. Looked up from germline, CDR1 is MGHRA and CDR2 is YSYEKL. The CDR3 is 15 residues long. Unmatched junction bases numbered 6, after V lost 3 bases and J lost 4 bases. DNA for the CDR3: TGCGCCAGCAGCCACCTAGGACAGGGGGGTTACGAGCAGTACTTC. This gives the protein CASSHLGQGGYEQYF.

This clonotype was detected once. The chain combines TRBV20-1 with TRBJ2-7; 10 nucleotides match TRBD2. The ends lost 0 bases at V and 5 bases at J; junction bases unmatched: 7. This CDR3 has 15 residues. Germline assignment: CDR1 DFQATT and CDR2 SNEGSKA (reference sequence). CDR3 DNA: TGCAGTGCTAGAGAGGGGCTAGCGGGAGTCGACGAGCAGTACTTC. Its translation: CSAREGLAGVDEQYF.

This clonotype was counted between two and nine times. The V gene is TRBV5-1, the J gene TRBJ2-2, with D perhaps matching TRBD1 (5 bases). The CDR3 consists of 14 residues. Trimming took 0 bases from V and 8 from J, leaving 11 bases between them. CDR1 is SGHRS, CDR2 YFSETQ, per germline. CDR3 in amino acids: CASSLEQGLGELFF. In DNA form, the CDR3 reads TGCGCCAGCAGCTTGGAGCAGGGTTTAGGGGAGCTGTTTTTT.

The V and J genes are TRBV10-3 and TRBJ1-5; possibly TRBD1 for D (5 bases). Trimming pared 10 bases from V and 11 bases from J, leaving 18 bases between. The CDR3 extends over 12 amino acids. Germline assignment: CDR1 ENHRY and CDR2 SYGVKD. This CDR3 reads CATSRGEGTQHF. In nucleotides, the CDR3 is TGTGCCACCTCACGGGGCGAGGGGACCCAGCATTTT.

This chain uses TRBV3-1 with TRBJ2-3; 7 positions match TRBD2. The CDR3 is 14 residues long. The J segment lost 4 bases and the V segment lost 3 bases, leaving 4 bases of the junction unmatched. Looked up from germline, CDR1 is LGHDT and CDR2 is YNNKEL (reference sequence). The CDR3 is CASSQRLAADTQYF. DNA for the CDR3: TGTGCCAGCAGCCAGAGACTAGCAGCAGATACGCAGTATTTT.

This clonotype was observed many times. This rearrangement joins TRBV7-3 to TRBJ2-5, with D unclear. The V gene lost 1 base and the J gene lost 1 base, with 4 bases spanning the gap. CDR1 is SGHTA, CDR2 FQGTGA, per germline. CDR3 length: 13 residues. CDR3 region: CASSLMTQETQYF. The CDR3 bases are TGTGCCAGCAGCTTAATGACCCAAGAGACCCAGTACTTC. Using reference TRBV7-3 and TRBJ2-5 for the parts outside the CDR3, the full variable domain is GAGVSQTPSNKVTEKGKYVELRCDPISGHTALYWYRQSLGQGPEFLIYFQGTGAADDSGLPNDRFFAVRPEGSVSTLKIQRTERGDSAVYLCASSLMTQETQYFGPGTRLLVL.

This sequence joins TRBV5-1 and TRBJ1-2, with a possible D match to TRBD1 (5 bases). There are 14 residues in the CDR3. The V gene's germline CDR1 is SGHRS and CDR2 YFSETQ. V dropped 1 base and J dropped 6 bases, with 13 bases sitting between them. This CDR3 reads CASSLSWGEDGYTF. The CDR3 nucleotides read TGCGCCAGCAGCTTGTCTTGGGGGGAGGATGGCTACACCTTC.

V and J are TRBV19 and TRBJ1-5; 11 bases are shared with TRBD1. In germline, CDR1 is LNHDA, CDR2 SQIVND (reference sequence). V lost 3 bases, J lost 4 bases, and 2 bases stayed unmatched. The CDR3 is 15 amino acids. In DNA, the CDR3 is TGTGCCAGTAGTATGGACAGGGGGCCAAATCAGCCCCAGCATTTT. Translating it yields CASSMDRGPNQPQHF.

On this clonotype itself: Given a much more abundant clone one base away, this may be a read error. The rearrangement uses TRBV10-3 and TRBJ2-7; 7 bases align to TRBD1. Germline lookup yields CDR1 ENHRY and CDR2 SYGVKD. The CDR3 loop spans 15 amino acids. The DNA for the CDR3 is TGTGCCGTCAGTGAGTCACGCAGGGGGTATAACGAGCAGTACTTC. This gives the protein CAVSESRRGYNEQYF.

The V and J genes are TRBV4-1 and TRBJ2-7; D may be TRBD1 (5 bases). Trimming stripped 5 bases from V and 0 bases from J, with 8 bases between. The germline CDR1 and CDR2 sequences are MGHRA and YSYEKL. CDR3 length: 13 amino acids. The CDR3 region is CASSKGLSYEQYF. The CDR3 region has the DNA TGCGCCAGCAGCAAGGGGCTCTCCTACGAGCAGTACTTC.

Note on this clonotype: Since no conserved phenylalanine or tryptophan closes the CDR3, a read error is the likely cause. In DNA, the CDR3 is TGTGCTAGCAGTGATATAGGACAGGGTGCTGAAGCTTTCCTT. Its translation is CASSDIGQGAEAFL. The chain couples TRBV2 to TRBJ1-1; 8 bases are a match to TRBD1. In germline, CDR1 is SNHLY, CDR2 FYNNEI. The CDR3 runs to 14 residues.

Regarding this clonotype: The CDR3 carries no conserved terminal phenylalanine or tryptophan, so it likely arises from a read error. No DNA is shown, since the ends of the CDR3 on it are uncertain; the CDR3 is the one TCRdb lists. This chain uses TRBV5-1 with TRBJ1-1. The CDR3 spans 14 amino acids, including both terminal residues. CDR1 is SGHRS and CDR2 is YFSETQ in the germline V gene. CDR3 loop: CASSRTDMNTEAFL.

This clonotype was recorded at least ten times. This sequence joins TRBV12-3 or TRBV12-4 and TRBJ1-4, with D perhaps TRBD1 (6 bases). This CDR3 has 14 amino acids. Trimming took 6 bases from V and 7 from J, leaving 15 bases between them. The CDR3 spells CASSRTVSGEKLFF. The CDR3 bases are TGTGCCAGCAGCCGGACAGTAAGCGGTGAAAAACTGTTTTTT.

This clonotype was picked up a small number of times. The rearrangement joins TRBV7-9 to TRBJ2-5; TRBD2 agrees at 8 bases. The CDR3 consists of 15 residues. V shed 6 bases and J 2 bases; nucleotides not matched to a gene: 8. Germline V CDR1 and CDR2: SEHNR, FQNEAQ (reference sequence). The CDR3 reads CASRGPGGSQETQYF. The CDR3 region has the DNA TGTGCCAGCAGGGGCCCGGGAGGGTCTCAAGAGACCCAGTACTTC.

The chain is built from TRBV29-1 and TRBJ1-1; D might be TRBD1 (6 bases). CDR3 length: 11 amino acids. Germline V gives CDR1 SQVTM, CDR2 ANQGSEA. The ends were cut back, 5 bases at V and 14 bases at J, with 18 bases in the middle. The CDR3 DNA follows: TGCAGCGTTCTGGCGGACAGTAGGCAGTTCTTT. It translates to CSVLADSRQFF.

The chain combines TRBV20-1 with TRBJ1-5; D not resolved. Germline loops: CDR1 DFQATT, CDR2 SNEGSKA (reference sequence). V lost 0 bases and J 0 bases, leaving 9 bases between the germline ends. This CDR3 spans 15 amino acids. The CDR3 region has the DNA TGCAGTGCTAGAGATCTTGGTTATAGCAATCAGCCCCAGCATTTT. Translated, it gives CSARDLGYSNQPQHF.